One and the same sample provided the 8 T cell receptor beta chains below, sequenced in a study of blood T cell repertoires in COVID-19. The repertoire was sequenced with immunoSEQ multiplex PCR; TCRdb's copy has only in-frame clones and lacks some. The data contain some 300,000 clones, around nine tenths of them singletons. Material: PBMCs or T cells enriched from blood (not recorded which). These TCRs come from a woman in her forties or fifties who had been exposed to COVID-19.

The chain uses TRBV3-1 (or the pseudogene TRBV3-2) and TRBJ2-1; 9 bases fit TRBD2. This CDR3 is built from 16 residues. The V segment lost 1 base and the J segment 4 bases; nucleotides outside the gene matches: 5. Germline V gene data show CDR1 as LGHDT and CDR2 as YNNKEL (reference sequence). The CDR3 loop is CASSQGGGGVYNEQFF. CDR3 DNA: TGTGCCAGCAGCCAAGGCGGCGGGGGGGTATACAATGAGCAGTTCTTC.

The V and J genes are TRBV18 and TRBJ1-2; TRBD1 matches at 10 bases. This CDR3 comprises 17 residues. The V gene end was trimmed by 3 bases and the J gene end by 3 bases; junction bases not matched to a gene: 10. The V gene's germline CDR1 is KGHSH and CDR2 LQKENI. CDR3 protein: CASSPGTGQGEYYGYTF. In DNA, the CDR3 is TGTGCCAGCTCACCCGGAACTGGACAGGGGGAATACTATGGCTACACCTTC.

Only one count was recorded for this clone. V is TRBV10-3 and J is TRBJ1-1, with unresolved D. V lost 3 bases to trimming and J lost 8 bases, with 16 bases between them. Germline V lookup: CDR1 ENHRY, CDR2 SYGVKD. The CDR3 length is 14 residues. CDR3 sequence reads: CAISEAGGLSEAFF. Written as DNA, the CDR3 is TGTGCCATCAGTGAAGCCGGCGGACTCTCAGAAGCTTTCTTT.

The chain joins TRBV5-1 to TRBJ2-3, with 9 nucleotides matching TRBD2. The CDR3 extends over 16 amino acids. V dropped 3 bases and J dropped 1; count of bases not matched to a gene: 6. Germline V CDR1 and CDR2: SGHRS, YFSETQ. CDR3 nucleotide sequence: TGCGCCAGCAGCTCCGAATTAGCGGGGGGCACAGATACGCAGTATTTT. It codes for CASSSELAGGTDTQYF.

This clone has a single count. The chain couples TRBV2 to TRBJ1-3; no clear D. V lost 1 base and J lost 0, with 10 bases in between. CDR1 and CDR2 from the germline V gene are SNHLY and FYNNEI. The CDR3 spans 16 residues. The CDR3 sequence is CASSEVDGYSGNTIYF. CDR3 sequence (DNA): TGTGCCAGCAGTGAAGTCGACGGGTACTCTGGAAACACCATATATTTT. The variable domain in full, with the rest retrieved from reference TRBV2 and TRBJ1-3, is EPEVTQTPSHQVTQMGQEVILRCVPISNHLYFYWYRQILGQKVEFLVSFYNNEISEKSEIFDDQFSVERPDGSNFTLKIRSTKLEDSAMYFCASSEVDGYSGNTIYFGEGSWLTVV.

The V call is TRBV27, the J call TRBJ1-2, with D tentatively TRBD1 (5 bases). The CDR3 consists of 16 residues. Deletions cut 5 bases from V and 1 base from J, with 17 bases between. The germline V gene encodes CDR1 MNHEY and CDR2 SMNVEV (reference sequence). CDR3 amino acids: CASSSQAGSVNYGYTF. In nucleotides, the CDR3 is TGTGCCAGCAGTAGCCAGGCAGGGTCAGTTAACTATGGCTACACCTTC.

This clone showed up just once. The gene calls are TRBV5-5 and TRBJ2-5, with D maybe TRBD2 (6 bases). V was trimmed by 2 bases and J by 7 bases, leaving 15 bases between them. Germline CDR1 SGHKS, CDR2 YYEKEE (reference sequence). The CDR3 runs 14 residues. The CDR3 sequence is CASSLKGEVGTQYF. The CDR3 DNA is TGTGCCAGCAGCTTAAAAGGGGAGGTAGGGACCCAGTACTTC.

The gene calls are TRBV19 and TRBJ1-2, with 7 nucleotides matching TRBD1. The trim removed 10 bases at V and 5 bases at J, leaving 10 bases unmatched. This CDR3 spans 13 amino acids. CDR1 and CDR2 from the germline V gene are LNHDA and SQIVND (reference sequence). The CDR3 is CATLPDRRYGYTF. CDR3 nucleotide sequence: TGTGCCACCCTCCCGGACAGGAGATATGGCTACACCTTC.